A selection of T cell receptor beta chains follows, all from one sample in a study of blood T cell repertoires in COVID-19. This table comes from immunoSEQ multiplex PCR, and its TCRdb copy is limited to in-frame clones, with some not included. This sample has roughly 160,000 clones, with 87% found just once. Specimen: peripheral blood. Every receptor here comes from an older woman who had recovered from COVID-19. Each CDR3 is given with its conserved first and last residue. Fields, in order: V gene, clone size, J gene, D gene, CDR3 DNA, CDR3 protein. The D gene is left open where the match is weak. Rows give clone size only sometimes, using once, few, many, or a class for an expanded clone.

TRBV4-2	-	TRBJ2-5	-	TGTGCCAGCAGCCAAGAGTACCTGGGAGGTGAGACCCAGTACTTC	CASSQEYLGGETQYF
TRBV6-2/TRBV6-3	-	TRBJ1-1	TRBD1	TGTGCCAGCAGTTACCCGGCAGGGGGGTATCGGGGATCCACTGAAGCTTTCTTT	CASSYPAGGYRGSTEAFF
TRBV7-3	-	TRBJ2-2	TRBD1	TGTGCCAGCAGCTCAACCCTACAGGGGGCAGGGGAGCTGTTTTTT	CASSSTLQGAGELFF
TRBV9	-	TRBJ2-2	-	TGTGCCAGCAGACCTTCCGGAGGATCCGGGGAGCTGTTTTTT	CASRPSGGSGELFF
TRBV18	once	TRBJ1-1	-	TGTGCCAGCTCACCACTTTCAGAGAACACTGAAGCTTTCTTT	CASSPLSENTEAFF
TRBV7-9	-	TRBJ1-4	-	TGTGCCAGCAGCGACCCGGGGGGTCTCGAAAAACTGTTTTTT	CASSDPGGLEKLFF
TRBV18	once	TRBJ2-3	-	TGTGCCAGCTCACCACCGGGGACCCGGGAGAGTACGCAGTATTTT	CASSPPGTRESTQYF
TRBV29-1	-	TRBJ2-7	-	TGCAGCGCAACAAGGGGTACCGAGCAGTACTTC	CSATRGTEQYF
TRBV27	-	TRBJ2-7	TRBD1	TGTGCCAGCAAATTATCGACAGGGGGCTTTTACGAGCAGTACTTC	CASKLSTGGFYEQYF
TRBV5-6	-	TRBJ2-3	TRBD2	TGTGCCAGCAGCTTGGGGAGCCCGGGAGGCCAACCTTACACAGATACGCAGTATTTT	CASSLGSPGGQPYTDTQYF
TRBV19	-	TRBJ2-5	TRBD2	TGTGCCAGTACCAAAACCCCCGGCGGACTAGGCCAAGAGACCCAGTACTTC	CASTKTPGGLGQETQYF
TRBV5-1	-	TRBJ2-7	-	TGCGCCAGCAGCGGACAGTGGTACGAGCAGTACTTC	CASSGQWYEQYF
TRBV3-1/TRBV3-2	once	TRBJ2-3	-	TGTGCCAGCAGCCCCCCCGCGGGGAAGCGTACAGATACGCAGTATTTT	CASSPPAGKRTDTQYF
TRBV11-2	-	TRBJ2-5	-	TGTGCCAGCAGCTTAGATCCCCACAGACTAAGGCGGGAGACCCAGTACTTC	CASSLDPHRLRRETQYF
TRBV7-9	-	TRBJ2-5	-	TGTGCCAGCAGCGATGACAGGAACCTGAGGGAGACCCAGTACTTC	CASSDDRNLRETQYF
TRBV4-3	-	TRBJ2-5	TRBD2	TGCGCCAGCAGCCAATTTTACGGGGGAGGGCAAGAGACCCAGTACTTC	CASSQFYGGGQETQYF
TRBV5-1	-	TRBJ2-7	TRBD1	TGCGCCAGCACCCAAGCGTCGGGACAGGGGTACGAGCAGTACTTC	CASTQASGQGYEQYF
TRBV4-1	-	TRBJ2-7	TRBD2	TGCGCCAGCAGCCAGGGACTAGCGGGGCCCTACGAGCAGTACTTC	CASSQGLAGPYEQYF
TRBV28	-	TRBJ2-6	-	TGTGCCAGCAGTCCCACCAACGTCCTGACTTTC	CASSPTNVLTF
TRBV19	-	TRBJ2-2	-	TGTGCCAGTAGTATAGCGGGGGCGAACACCGGGGAGCTGTTTTTT	CASSIAGANTGELFF
TRBV10-3	-	TRBJ1-3	-	TGTGCCATCAGTGAGTCGAAGGGGCGCCCATCTGGAAACACCATATATTTT	CAISESKGRPSGNTIYF
TRBV5-4	-	TRBJ2-3	-	TGTGCCAGCAGTTTTGCCTACACAGATACGCAGTATTTT	CASSFAYTDTQYF
TRBV5-1	-	TRBJ1-1	-	TGCGCCAGCAGCTTGGACCCGGGAGCTACTGAAGCTTTCTTT	CASSLDPGATEAFF
TRBV27	-	TRBJ2-7	TRBD1	TGTGCCAGCAGTTTATGGGGACAGGGGAGAAACGAGCAGTACTTC	CASSLWGQGRNEQYF
TRBV7-8	-	TRBJ1-2	-	TGTGCCAGCAGCCAGCCGGGCAGGGGTAATGGCTACACCTTC	CASSQPGRGNGYTF
TRBV14	-	TRBJ1-2	TRBD1	TGTGCCAGCAGCGCTCGACAGGGTTCCGGCTACACCTTC	CASSARQGSGYTF
TRBV19	-	TRBJ1-4	-	TGTGCCAGTAGTATCGGCCAGGGCTTGGGAAAACTGTTTTTT	CASSIGQGLGKLFF
TRBV13	-	TRBJ2-7	TRBD1	TGTGCCAGCAGCCCAGGACCGGGACAGGGCAGGGGTGCCTACGAGCAGTACTTC	CASSPGPGQGRGAYEQYF
TRBV4-1	-	TRBJ1-4	TRBD1	TGCGCCAGCAGCCAACAACAGGGGGTTGGTGAAAAACTGTTTTTT	CASSQQQGVGEKLFF
TRBV5-4	-	TRBJ2-2	-	TGTGCCAGCAGCTTGGGCCAGGGGAGCTACAACACCGGGGAGCTGTTTTTT	CASSLGQGSYNTGELFF
TRBV7-8	-	TRBJ1-1	-	TGTGCCAGCAGCCTAAGTGCCACGAGGGCGAACACTGAAGCTTTCTTT	CASSLSATRANTEAFF
TRBV28	-	TRBJ2-3	TRBD2	TGTGCCAGCACTAGGGGCGGGGGGGCATCAGATACGCAGTATTTT	CASTRGGGASDTQYF
TRBV5-5	once	TRBJ2-7	-	TGTGCCAGCAGCGATGACACCGCCCCTCCCTACGAGCAGTACTTC	CASSDDTAPPYEQYF
TRBV7-9	-	TRBJ1-2	TRBD1	TGTGCCAGCACGATCCAGGGGGAGGACGTCTATGGCTACACCTTC	CASTIQGEDVYGYTF
TRBV7-9	-	TRBJ2-3	-	TGTGCCAGCAGCCCCAGTTCGAACGGCGGGTCCCCAGATACGCAGTATTTT	CASSPSSNGGSPDTQYF
TRBV27	-	TRBJ2-7	TRBD2	TGTGCCAGCAGTTTTGGACTAGCGGGGGGGTTCGAGCAGTACTTC	CASSFGLAGGFEQYF
TRBV29-1	-	TRBJ2-2	-	TGCAGCGTTGATGGGCCTACGAACACCGGGGAGCTGTTTTTT	CSVDGPTNTGELFF
TRBV28	-	TRBJ1-3	-	TGTGCCAGCGCGGAAAGTGGAAACACCATATATTTT	CASAESGNTIYF
TRBV18	once	TRBJ2-5	-	TGTGCCAGCTCACCACTCCTAGCTCTGGAGACCCAGTACTTC	CASSPLLALETQYF
TRBV5-1	-	TRBJ2-5	TRBD2	TGCGCCAGCAGCTTTGGATCTGGGGGGGTAGAGACCCAGTACTTC	CASSFGSGGVETQYF
TRBV5-1	-	TRBJ2-5	TRBD1	TGCGCCAGCAGCTCGGGACAGGGATCGGGAGAGACCCAGTACTTC	CASSSGQGSGETQYF
TRBV11-2	-	TRBJ2-3	TRBD2	TGTGCCAGCAGCTGGAGCGGGGGGGCCTCGAATACGCAGTATTTT	CASSWSGGASNTQYF
TRBV15	-	TRBJ2-6	TRBD1	TGTGCCACCACCCCCGGGACAGGGGGCTCTCGGGCCAACGTCCTGACTTTC	CATTPGTGGSRANVLTF
TRBV5-1	-	TRBJ2-1	TRBD1	TGCGCCAGCAGCCAGGGACAGGGACCCTACAATGAGCAGTTCTTC	CASSQGQGPYNEQFF
TRBV9	-	TRBJ2-5	-	TGTGCCAGCAATCAGGGGGGAGGAGAGACCCAGTACTTC	CASNQGGGETQYF
TRBV19	-	TRBJ2-1	TRBD2	TGTGCCAGTAGTATATGGACTAGCGGTGTGTACAATGAGCAGTTCTTC	CASSIWTSGVYNEQFF
TRBV19	-	TRBJ1-1	-	TGTGCCAGTAGTATCTTTGGAGGGAACACTGAAGCTTTCTTT	CASSIFGGNTEAFF
TRBV24-1	few	TRBJ1-5	-	TGTGCCACCAGTGACCGACAGCTTAATCAGCCCCAGCATTTT	CATSDRQLNQPQHF
TRBV23-1	-	TRBJ1-2	-	TGCGCCAGCAGTCAATCCAACAGGGAGTACTATGGCTACACCTTC	CASSQSNREYYGYTF
TRBV3-1/TRBV3-2	-	TRBJ2-5	-	TGTGCCAGCCTTCCTCGAGGCAGTCAAGAGACCCAGTACTTC	CASLPRGSQETQYF
TRBV18	-	TRBJ2-5	-	TGTGCCAGCTCATCCACCAGTGGAGAGACCCAGTACTTC	CASSSTSGETQYF
TRBV11-3	-	TRBJ2-4	-	TGTGCCAGCAGCCCCGCCGACAACGCTCCTCAGTACTTC	CASSPADNAPQYF
TRBV7-2	-	TRBJ2-3	-	TGTGCCAGCAGATCGGGGAGCACAGATACGCAGTATTTT	CASRSGSTDTQYF
TRBV27	-	TRBJ1-1	-	TGTGCCAGCAGTCAGCCCGGGGGGACTGAAGCTTTCTTT	CASSQPGGTEAFF
TRBV10-3	-	TRBJ2-7	TRBD1	TGTGCCATCAGTGGAGGACAGGGACTCCTCGAGCAGTACTTC	CAISGGQGLLEQYF